A selection of T cell receptor beta chains follows, all from one sample in a study of primary melanoma T cells and metastatic recurrence. Here immunoSEQ multiplex PCR was the method, and the copy in TCRdb shows in-frame clones only, minus some. Its clone listing holds dozens of clones. The specimen was melanoma tumor tissue. These receptor sequences come from a human donor with melanoma. The CDR3 runs from the conserved cysteine through the conserved F or W. D genes are given only for firm matches. Part of the rows lack a size; the others show once, few, many or a class for expanded clones.

v_gene: TRBV11-3; abundance: -; d_gene: TRBD1; j_gene: TRBJ1-5; CDR3aa: CASSFAGTGSQPQHF; CDR3nt: TGTGCCAGCAGTTTTGCCGGGACAGGTAGTCAGCCCCAGCATTTT
v_gene: TRBV15; abundance: few; d_gene: -; j_gene: TRBJ2-1; CDR3aa: CATSTWWGSRVNEQFF; CDR3nt: TGTGCCACCAGCACCTGGTGGGGGTCAAGGGTCAATGAGCAGTTCTTC
v_gene: TRBV12-2; abundance: -; d_gene: -; j_gene: TRBJ2-4; CDR3aa: CASRLLQGLAKNIQYF; CDR3nt: TGTGCAAGTCGCCTATTACAGGGACTAGCCAAAAACATTCAGTACTTC
v_gene: TRBV6-8; abundance: -; d_gene: TRBD2; j_gene: TRBJ2-4; CDR3aa: CATSENSGMSYIQYF; CDR3nt: TGTGCCACTTCGGAAAATAGCGGGATGTCCTACATTCAGTACTTC
v_gene: TRBV11-3; abundance: -; d_gene: TRBD2; j_gene: TRBJ2-5; CDR3aa: CASSGSPLADQETQYF; CDR3nt: TGTGCCAGCAGCGGCAGTCCACTAGCGGACCAAGAGACCCAGTACTTC
v_gene: TRBV11-3; abundance: -; d_gene: -; j_gene: TRBJ1-1; CDR3aa: CASSPARRGRNTEAFF; CDR3nt: TGTGCCAGCAGCCCAGCCCGACGGGGCAGGAACACTGAAGCTTTCTTT
v_gene: TRBV11-3; abundance: -; d_gene: TRBD1; j_gene: TRBJ2-5; CDR3aa: CASSQSGQGSQETQYF; CDR3nt: TGTGCCAGCAGCCAATCTGGACAGGGGTCGCAAGAGACCCAGTACTTC
v_gene: TRBV11-3; abundance: -; d_gene: -; j_gene: TRBJ2-7; CDR3aa: CASSQHASGGGTYEQYF; CDR3nt: TGTGCCAGCAGCCAACATGCTTCCGGCGGGGGCACCTACGAGCAGTACTTC
v_gene: TRBV11-3; abundance: -; d_gene: -; j_gene: TRBJ1-4; CDR3aa: CASSLVGTMNEKLFF; CDR3nt: TGTGCCAGCAGCTTGGTTGGGACCATGAATGAAAAACTGTTTTTT
v_gene: TRBV11-3; abundance: -; d_gene: TRBD1; j_gene: TRBJ1-1; CDR3aa: CASSLATGVRNTEAFF; CDR3nt: TGTGCCAGCAGCTTGGCTACAGGGGTGAGGAACACTGAAGCTTTCTTT
v_gene: TRBV11-3; abundance: -; d_gene: -; j_gene: TRBJ2-3; CDR3aa: CASSRPGTSQDTQYF; CDR3nt: TGTGCCAGCAGCCGCCCTGGGACGAGCCAAGATACGCAGTATTTT